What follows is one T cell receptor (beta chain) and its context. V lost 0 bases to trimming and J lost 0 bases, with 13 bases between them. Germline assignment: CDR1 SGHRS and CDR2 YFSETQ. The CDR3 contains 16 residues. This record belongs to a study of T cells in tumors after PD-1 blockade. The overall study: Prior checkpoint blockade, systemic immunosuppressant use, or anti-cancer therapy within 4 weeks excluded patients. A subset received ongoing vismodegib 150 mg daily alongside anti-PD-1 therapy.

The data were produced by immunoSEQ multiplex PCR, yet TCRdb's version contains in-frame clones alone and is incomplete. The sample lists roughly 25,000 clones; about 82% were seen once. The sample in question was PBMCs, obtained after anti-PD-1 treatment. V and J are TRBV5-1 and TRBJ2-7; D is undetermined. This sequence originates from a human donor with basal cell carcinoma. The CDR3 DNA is TGCGCCAGCAGCTTGGGGGTGGGAAGAAGCTCCTACGAGCAGTACTTC. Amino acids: CASSLGVGRSSYEQYF.